This TCR beta chain was obtained from a study of blood T cells in healthy people across ages. On the study more broadly: Capture via template switching afforded approximately one barcoded beta molecule per two T cells.

The germline V gene has CDR1 MNHNS and CDR2 SASEGT. J lost 11 bases, V lost 5 bases, and 19 bases had no gene match. The CDR3 length is 18 residues. The authors ran a second PCR of 7 to 11 cycles using a sample-barcoded 5' primer and a J-beta primer mix. Each cDNA molecule received a tag from a template-switch adaptor that had 12 random nucleotides. TCRdb independently ran MiXCR on the 5' RACE reads; one entry per CDR3 protein. This sample carries some 710,000 distinct CDR3 sequences, more than 35% of them seen once, and the ten largest clones take around a sixth. Notes on this clonotype: Its specificity is not known. One base away lies a much larger clone, so this may be a sequencing read error.

Findings and limits, study-wide: With unsorted PBMCs, a conclusive comparison of naive versus antigen-experienced cells was not possible. Significant beta diversity loss was already apparent by age approximately 38, declining roughly linearly.

The chain recombines TRBV6-1 with TRBJ2-5, with TRBD2 matching 14 bases. This clonotype originated in a man aged 80 or over in good health. The sequencing sample was made of blood. The CDR3 region is CASSLTGTSGSKNNEQYF. The CDR3 DNA sequence: TGTGCCAGCAGTCTAACCGGGACTAGCGGGAGTAAAAACAATGAGCAGTACTTC.